The sequence of this T cell receptor (beta chain) was determined in a study of blood T cell repertoires in COVID-19. This clone was recorded only once. As originally analysed: Cell counts per sample came from amplifying reference gene primers. Measured with immunoSEQ multiplex PCR; TCRdb has only the in-frame clones, and not every one. V and J calls and clone size are as listed in that table; D and trimming were resolved from the DNA. The sample carries 100,000 to 120,000 clones, about 80% recorded once. The receptor's source is a woman older than 75 with acute or convalescent COVID-19. The sample consisted of peripheral blood.

This CDR3 is CASSTRQGSYEQYF. The CDR3 DNA follows: TGTGCCAGTAGTACAAGACAGGGCTCCTACGAGCAGTACTTC. J is TRBJ2-7 and V is TRBV19; 7 nucleotides align to TRBD1. V trimming: 4 bases; J trimming: 0 bases; junction bases outside the gene matches: 3. From germline, CDR1 is LNHDA and CDR2 SQIVND (reference sequence). The CDR3 is 14 amino acids.